The rows below give T cell receptor beta chains drawn from one sample of a study of OX40 agonist ivuxolimab in advanced cancers. Assay used: immunoSEQ multiplex PCR; TCRdb lists only in-frame clones, some missing. The sample has fewer than 90,000 clones, 91% seen once. Sequencing used CD4+ or CD8+ T cells sorted from blood, obtained in a trial of the OX40 agonist ivuxolimab. The receptors shown here come from an adult with an advanced solid tumor such as melanoma, head and neck, liver or kidney cancer. CDR3s include the opening cysteine and the closing phenylalanine or tryptophan. D genes are given only for firm matches. Where a row states a size, it is once, few, many or the class of an expanded clone; other rows omit it.

clone size	V gene	J gene	D gene	CDR3 DNA	CDR3 protein
-	TRBV19	TRBJ2-3	TRBD2	TGTGCCAGTAGTCAGACTAGCGGTGTGATGGATACGCAGTATTTT	CASSQTSGVMDTQYF
-	TRBV20-1	TRBJ2-7	-	TGCAGTGCTAGAGATAGGGACGAGCAGTACTTC	CSARDRDEQYF
-	TRBV28	TRBJ2-5	-	TGTGCCAGCCCGCCCCGGGGGTGGTTGCAGTTCCAAGAGACCCAGTACTTC	CASPPRGWLQFQETQYF
few	TRBV28	TRBJ2-7	-	TGTGCCAGTGGACGAGACGAGCAGTACTTC	CASGRDEQYF
-	TRBV28	TRBJ1-3	-	TGTGCCAGCAGTTTCACTAGGGGGGCCTCTGGAAACACCATATATTTT	CASSFTRGASGNTIYF
-	TRBV7-9	TRBJ2-1	-	TGTGCCAGCAGCTTAGTCGTCGCAGATTACAATGAGCAGTTCTTC	CASSLVVADYNEQFF
-	TRBV19	TRBJ1-1	-	TGTGCCAGTAGTATAGATCTATTGAACACTGAAGCTTTCTTT	CASSIDLLNTEAFF
-	TRBV28	TRBJ2-7	-	TGTGCCAGCAGTTTAGTTGGGGACGAGCAGTACTTC	CASSLVGDEQYF
-	TRBV19	TRBJ2-3	-	TGTGCCAGTAGTAGACTACCTAGCACAGATACGCAGTATTTT	CASSRLPSTDTQYF
-	TRBV18	TRBJ2-2	-	TGTGCCAGCTCACCCCCAGCAGGGCTCACCGGGGAGCTGTTTTTT	CASSPPAGLTGELFF
-	TRBV10-3	TRBJ2-7	TRBD2	TGTGCCATCCGCCCTAGCGGAGATCCCTACGAGCAGTACTTC	CAIRPSGDPYEQYF
-	TRBV6-5	TRBJ1-4	-	TGTGCCAGCAGTCGGACAACTAATGAAAAACTGTTTTTT	CASSRTTNEKLFF
-	TRBV15	TRBJ1-5	-	TGTGCCACCAGCAGCCTGAGGGGAAATCAGCCCCAGCATTTT	CATSSLRGNQPQHF
once	TRBV28	TRBJ2-1	TRBD1	TGTGCCAGCAGTACAGGGGGCCGACTTGACAATGAGCAGTTCTTC	CASSTGGRLDNEQFF
-	TRBV7-2	TRBJ2-7	TRBD1	TGTGCCAGCAGCACCGCCGGGACAGTTGGCTCCTACGAGCAGTACTTC	CASSTAGTVGSYEQYF
once	TRBV28	TRBJ2-7	-	TGTGCCAGCAGTTTAAGAAGGGACCAGACCTACGAGCAGTACTTC	CASSLRRDQTYEQYF
-	TRBV5-5	TRBJ1-2	-	TGTGCCAGCAGCTTGTCAGGGAGTTCCTACACCTTC	CASSLSGSSYTF
once	TRBV7-8	TRBJ2-3	-	TGTGCCAGCAGCCCACAGCTCACAGATACGCAGTATTTT	CASSPQLTDTQYF
-	TRBV29-1	TRBJ2-7	TRBD2	TGCAGCGTTGAATGGGCGGGAGAGGGCTACGAGCAGTACTTC	CSVEWAGEGYEQYF
-	TRBV7-3	TRBJ2-5	TRBD2	TGTGCCAGCAGCGTGTCCGGGACTAACCAAGAGACCCAGTACTTC	CASSVSGTNQETQYF
-	TRBV29-1	TRBJ1-2	-	TGCAGCGTTCTCACAACCGGAGGGGCCTATGGCTACACCTTC	CSVLTTGGAYGYTF
-	TRBV11-2	TRBJ2-5	-	TGTGCCAGCAGGGCCGGGCCTCCTGACCAAGAGACCCAGTACTTC	CASRAGPPDQETQYF
-	TRBV27	TRBJ2-2	-	TGTGCCAGCAGTTTTGAGGGAGGCGGACCTCCAACCGGGGAGCTGTTTTTT	CASSFEGGGPPTGELFF
-	TRBV5-1	TRBJ2-7	-	TGCGCCAGCAGCCCGGCGGCTGGACAAGACTACGAGCAGTACTTC	CASSPAAGQDYEQYF
-	TRBV25-1	TRBJ2-1	-	TGTGCCAGCAGTGAATCTCGATTGCTTTACAATGAGCAGTTCTTC	CASSESRLLYNEQFF
-	TRBV7-2	TRBJ2-7	-	TGTGCCAGCAGTCCTCTCTCGGGCGCCTTACCCTACGAGCAGTACTTC	CASSPLSGALPYEQYF
-	TRBV27	TRBJ2-7	TRBD2	TGTGCCAGCAGCCCGGGACTAGGGTTTCCTCCCAACTACGAGCAGTACTTC	CASSPGLGFPPNYEQYF
-	TRBV21-1	TRBJ1-5	-	TGTGCCAGCAGCGAATCAATCCGGGACAGGGGCAATCAGCCCCAGCATTTT	CASSESIRDRGNQPQHF
-	TRBV4-1	TRBJ2-3	-	TGCGCCAGCAGCCGAGAGACAGGAGGCACAGATACGCAGTATTTT	CASSRETGGTDTQYF
-	TRBV10-2	TRBJ1-6	TRBD1	TGCGCCAGCATCCCAGGGGGATCCTATAATTCACCCCTCCACTTT	CASIPGGSYNSPLHF
-	TRBV27	TRBJ2-1	TRBD1	TGTGCCAGCACCTCCGACAGGGGGATCAATGAGCAGTTCTTC	CASTSDRGINEQFF
-	TRBV5-8	TRBJ1-2	-	TGTGCCGGAAAGTCCAGGGCAGACTATGGCTACACCTTC	CAGKSRADYGYTF
-	TRBV11-2	TRBJ2-1	-	TGTGCCAGCAGCTTAGCAGGGTATGAGCAGTTCTTC	CASSLAGYEQFF
-	TRBV25-1	TRBJ1-1	-	TGTGCCAGCAGTGAAGCGGGGGGCGAGACTGAAGCTTTCTTT	CASSEAGGETEAFF
-	TRBV28	TRBJ2-3	-	TGTGCCAGCAGTCCGTGGGGTAGCGCGGGCACAGATACGCAGTATTTT	CASSPWGSAGTDTQYF
-	TRBV11-2	TRBJ2-5	-	TGTGCCAGCAGCTTAGAAAGAAACCGAAGGGAGCAGTACTTC	CASSLERNRREQYF
-	TRBV29-1	TRBJ2-1	TRBD1	TGCAGCGCCCCTAGGCCAGGGGGCTATAGCTCCTACAATGAGCAGTTCTTC	CSAPRPGGYSSYNEQFF